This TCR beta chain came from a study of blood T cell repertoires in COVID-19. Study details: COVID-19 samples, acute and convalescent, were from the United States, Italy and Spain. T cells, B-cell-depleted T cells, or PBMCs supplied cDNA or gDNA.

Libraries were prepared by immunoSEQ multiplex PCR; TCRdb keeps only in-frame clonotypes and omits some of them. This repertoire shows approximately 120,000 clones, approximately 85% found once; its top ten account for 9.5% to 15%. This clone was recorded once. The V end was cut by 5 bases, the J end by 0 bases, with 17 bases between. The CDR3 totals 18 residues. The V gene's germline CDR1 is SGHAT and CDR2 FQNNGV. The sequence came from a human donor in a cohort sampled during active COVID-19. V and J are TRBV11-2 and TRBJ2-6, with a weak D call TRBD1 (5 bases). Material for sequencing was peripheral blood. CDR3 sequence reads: CASSAGEGAFSGANVLTF. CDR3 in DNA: TGTGCCAGCAGCGCCGGTGAAGGGGCCTTCTCTGGGGCCAACGTCCTGACTTTC.